This TCR beta chain originates from a study of regulatory T cells in long-lasting Graves disease. Investigators prepared the TCR beta libraries by applying iRepertoire HTBI primers and Arm-PCR of CDR3 regions. Via MiXCR, TCRdb re-called the multiplex PCR reads, giving one row per CDR3 protein. The sample lists 350,000 to 500,000 distinct CDR3 sequences; over 15% were seen once. Losses at the gene ends were 5 bases for V and 3 bases for J; bases not matched to a gene: 6. The CDR3 covers 16 residues. Germline values: CDR1 PRHDT, CDR2 FYEKMQ (reference sequence). Ten or more counts support this clonotype. This sample's time point: newly diagnosed GD, antithyroid drugs for less than 3 months. RNA isolated from PBMCs was used to make the TCR library. The data also belong to a second study, concerning T cells in Graves' hyperthyroidism and ophthalmopathy. As that study records: In the blood, most expanded thyroid clonotypes above 0.001 appeared as well.

The input for sequencing was peripheral blood mononuclear cells (PBMCs), taken at new diagnosis, from a patient treated with antithyroid drugs. V is TRBV13 and J is TRBJ2-1, with TRBD2 matching 11 bases. This TCR was recovered from a young woman with Graves disease. The DNA of the CDR3 is TGTGCCAGCAGCCCGGGGACTAGCGGCCACTACAATGAGCAGTTCTTC. Encoded protein: CASSPGTSGHYNEQFF.